The 32 T cell receptor beta chains reported below all come from one sample, sequenced in a study of T cell repertoires in cytomegalovirus infection. TCRdb itself ran the reads through MiXCR, one entry per CDR3 protein. The table lists roughly 700,000 distinct CDR3 sequences, 30% to 35% of them singletons. These TCRs are of unknown antigen specificity. This specimen consisted of cultured PBMCs, obtained from culture after CMV antigen stimulation. The receptors come from a human donor in good health (CMV status not recorded). Some clones in this sample may be carry-over from other donors' samples.

V usage is TRBV12-3 or TRBV12-4 and J usage is TRBJ2-5, with TRBD2 matching 7 bases. The J segment lost 5 bases and the V segment lost 3 bases, leaving 6 bases of the junction unmatched. The CDR3 has 14 amino acids. DNA for the CDR3: TGTGCCAGCAGTTTGAGGCGGGGGTGGGAGACCCAGTACTTC. Translating gives CASSLRRGWETQYF.

A remark on this clonotype: A read error may produce the germline difference seen at one junction end. This rearrangement joins TRBV4-1 to TRBJ1-2, with D perhaps TRBD1 (5 bases). Per germline, CDR1 MGHRA and CDR2 YSYEKL. The CDR3 consists of 13 residues. CDR3 region: CASSQGESSGYTF. CDR3 bases: TGTGCCAGCAGCCAAGGGGAGTCCAGTGGCTACACCTTC.

This clonotype came up a few times. The chain is built from TRBV7-2 and TRBJ2-3, with TRBD2 matching over 7 bases. This CDR3 is built from 16 residues. The germline CDR1 and CDR2 sequences are SGHTA and FQGNSA. The V gene end was trimmed by 2 bases and the J gene end by 4 bases; junction bases not matched to a gene: 9. Here the CDR3 reads CASSLWGGGSADTQYF. In DNA, the CDR3 is TGTGCCAGCAGCTTATGGGGGGGGGGGAGCGCAGATACGCAGTATTTT.

The rearrangement links TRBV2 to TRBJ1-5, with unresolved D. The germline V gene has CDR1 SNHLY and CDR2 FYNNEI. The V end lost 4 bases, the J end lost 4 bases, and 11 bases lay between the germline ends. The CDR3 spans 14 residues. Here the CDR3 DNA reads TGTGCCAGCAGTGCCTCCACAGCTAATCAGCCCCAGCATTTT. Protein product: CASSASTANQPQHF.

This clonotype came up a few times. The chain combines TRBV7-2 with TRBJ2-2; the D is unclear. Germline V gene sequence: CDR1 SGHTA, CDR2 FQGNSA. With 2 bases removed from V and 5 bases from J, the gap between germline ends came to 12 bases. This CDR3 comprises 15 residues. This CDR3 is CASSLYTPRTGELFF. The DNA for the CDR3 is TGTGCCAGCAGCTTATATACCCCGAGGACCGGGGAGCTGTTTTTT.

This clonotype showed up just a few times. V and J are TRBV7-2 and TRBJ1-3; the D is unclear. Trimming removed 5 bases at V and 0 bases at J, with 11 bases between. Germline V gene data show CDR1 as SGHTA and CDR2 as FQGNSA. The CDR3 consists of 15 residues. The CDR3 is CASSPTVSSGNTIYF. In nucleotides, the CDR3 is TGTGCCAGCAGCCCTACGGTGAGCTCTGGAAACACCATATATTTT.

This clonotype was seen a handful of times. The chain recombines TRBV4-1 with TRBJ2-1; D ambiguous. The germline gives CDR1 MGHRA, CDR2 YSYEKL. The ends were cut back, 2 bases at V and 0 bases at J, with 14 bases in the middle. CDR3 size: 17 residues. The CDR3 DNA reads TGCGCCAGCAGCCAAAATAAAGCTAGTGGCTCCTACAATGAGCAGTTCTTC. The encoded protein is CASSQNKASGSYNEQFF.

This chain joins TRBV20-1 and TRBJ2-4, with 12 bases fitting TRBD1. The V gene end was trimmed by 5 bases and the J gene end by 7 bases; junction bases not matched to a gene: 6. The CDR3 sequence is 14 residues long. Germline V gene data show CDR1 as DFQATT and CDR2 as SNEGSKA (reference sequence). CDR3 loop: CSAAGTGGRNIQYF. The CDR3 nucleotides are TGCAGTGCTGCCGGGACAGGGGGCAGGAACATTCAGTACTTC.

This chain uses TRBV24-1 with TRBJ2-1; no clear D. The CDR3 consists of 16 residues. Trimming removed 5 bases at V and 0 bases at J, with 13 bases between. The germline V gene has CDR1 KGHDR and CDR2 SFDVKD. CDR3 nucleotides: TGTGCCACCAGTGGATCCAAATCGAGCTCCTACAATGAGCAGTTCTTC. Translated: CATSGSKSSSYNEQFF.

The rearrangement uses TRBV7-8 and TRBJ2-3; D is perhaps TRBD2 (6 bases). Trimming shortened V by 7 bases and J by 2 bases, and 13 bases separated the two germline ends. The CDR3 has 14 residues. CDR1 is SGHVS, CDR2 FQNEAQ, per germline. The CDR3: CASKLSGATDTQYF. In DNA form, the CDR3 reads TGTGCCAGCAAACTTAGCGGAGCCACAGATACGCAGTATTTT.

The table lists this clonotype with a few counts. The J gene is TRBJ2-7, the V gene TRBV7-2; TRBD1 is a possible D gene (5 bases). Germline V gives CDR1 SGHTA, CDR2 FQGNSA. CDR3 length equals 14 residues. V shed 1 base and J shed 2 bases, with 9 bases lying between them. The CDR3 nucleotides read TGTGCCAGCAGCTTAGGGCTAGGGGCCTACGAGCAGTACTTC. Translated: CASSLGLGAYEQYF.

This clonotype was recorded a few times. The V and J genes are TRBV11-3 and TRBJ2-1; D not resolved. Germline assignment: CDR1 SGHNT and CDR2 YENEEA. This CDR3 has 15 amino acids. V lost 0 bases, J lost 5 bases, and 11 bases lay in between. The CDR3 sequence is CASSLDGARNNEQFF. Here the CDR3 DNA reads TGTGCCAGCAGCTTAGATGGAGCTCGGAACAATGAGCAGTTCTTC.

This clonotype showed up many times. The chain uses TRBV7-8 and TRBJ2-1, with D hard to call. Germline CDR1 SGHVS, CDR2 FQNEAQ. The CDR3 loop spans 16 amino acids. Trimming shortened V by 2 bases and J by 4 bases, and 15 bases separated the two germline ends. The DNA of the CDR3 is TGTGCCAGCAGCTTACGCCCGGGTGTGGGATACAATGAGCAGTTCTTC. It specifies CASSLRPGVGYNEQFF.

V is TRBV5-4 and J is TRBJ2-5; weak D call: TRBD1 (5 bases). CDR3 size: 16 residues. Trimming removed 3 bases from V and 5 bases from J, with 20 bases in between. Germline V gene data show CDR1 as SGHNT and CDR2 as YYREEE (reference sequence). DNA of the CDR3: TGTGCCAGCAGCTCAGGTGACAGCCGAACTCCGGAGACCCAGTACTTC. Amino acids: CASSSGDSRTPETQYF.

This clonotype was observed a few times. The chain has TRBV12-3 or TRBV12-4 and TRBJ2-5, with D perhaps assigned TRBD1 or TRBD2 (5 bases each). The CDR3 contains 13 residues. Trimming removed 6 bases at V and 3 bases at J, with 11 bases between. The CDR3 region is CASSGDREETQYF. In DNA form, the CDR3 reads TGTGCCAGCAGCGGGGACCGCGAAGAGACCCAGTACTTC.

This clonotype was observed a few times. The J gene is TRBJ2-1, the V gene TRBV4-1; maybe TRBD1 (6 bases). This CDR3 spans 12 amino acids. Deletions cut 7 bases from V and 4 bases from J, with 8 bases between. CDR1 is MGHRA and CDR2 is YSYEKL in the germline V gene. The CDR3: CASTGDYNEQFF. CDR3 DNA sequence: TGCGCCAGCACAGGGGATTACAATGAGCAGTTCTTC.

The genes are TRBV7-2 and TRBJ2-3, with TRBD2 matching over 7 bases. J lost 6 bases, V lost 6 bases, and 12 bases had no gene match. Germline lookup yields CDR1 SGHTA and CDR2 FQGNSA. The CDR3 has 15 residues. For the CDR3, the DNA is TGTGCCAGCAGAAGAACTAGCGTTGGAGGGGATACGCAGTATTTT. Its translation is CASRRTSVGGDTQYF.

The J gene is TRBJ1-5, the V gene TRBV7-6, with D possibly being TRBD1 (6 bases). Germline V gene sequence: CDR1 SGHVS, CDR2 FNYEAQ. The CDR3 has 14 residues. Between the trimmed V and J ends, which lost 5 bases and 7 bases, there was a span of 15 bases. The CDR3 region is CASSTTGAGQPQHF. CDR3 coding DNA: TGTGCCAGCAGCACGACAGGTGCTGGGCAGCCCCAGCATTTT. Full variable domain (missing parts from reference TRBV7-6 and TRBJ1-5): GAGVSQSPRYKVTKRGQDVALRCDPISGHVSLYWYRQALGQGPEFLTYFNYEAQQDKSGLPNDRFSAERPEGSISTLTIQRTEQRDSAMYRCASSTTGAGQPQHFGDGTRLSIL.

This clonotype was detected only a few times. The CDR3 DNA reads TGTGCCAGCATCCAGCACAGGGGGCCGGATACGCAGTATTTT. Amino acids: CASIQHRGPDTQYF. The V gene is TRBV7-2, the J gene TRBJ2-3; TRBD1 matches at 9 bases. Germline lookup yields CDR1 SGHTA and CDR2 FQGNSA. The CDR3 covers 14 residues. The V and J ends lost 7 bases and 6 bases, in that order; junction bases with no gene match: 8.

This chain uses TRBV4-1 with TRBJ1-6, with unresolved D. This CDR3 spans 13 amino acids. V was cut by 0 bases and J by 10 bases, with 7 bases left in between. Germline V CDR1 and CDR2: MGHRA, YSYEKL. The DNA for the CDR3 is TGCGCCAGCAGCCAAGATGGCTGGTCACCCCTCCACTTT. This encodes CASSQDGWSPLHF.

Only a few counts were recorded for this clonotype. The chain links TRBV19 to TRBJ1-5; perhaps TRBD1 as D (5 bases). Trimming removed 3 bases at V and 0 bases at J, with 9 bases between. Germline CDR1 LNHDA, CDR2 SQIVND (reference sequence). This CDR3 is built from 15 residues. CDR3 loop: CASSMGVLSNQPQHF. CDR3 DNA sequence: TGTGCCAGTAGTATGGGGGTCCTTAGCAATCAGCCCCAGCATTTT.

This clonotype was seen a few times. The chain is built from TRBV5-5 and TRBJ2-7, with 11 nucleotides matching TRBD1. Trimming cost V 4 bases and J 4 bases; bases outside gene matches: 10. The CDR3 has 16 residues. In germline, CDR1 is SGHKS, CDR2 YYEKEE (reference sequence). The CDR3 nucleotides read TGTGCCAGCAGCCCCAGGACAGGGGGCAATGTTTACGAGCAGTACTTC. Protein sequence: CASSPRTGGNVYEQYF. Complete variable domain (other parts from reference TRBV5-5 and TRBJ2-7): DAGVTQSPTHLIKTRGQQVTLRCSPISGHKSVSWYQQVLGQGPQFIFQYYEKEERGRGNFPDRFSARQFPNYSSELNVNALLLGDSALYLCASSPRTGGNVYEQYFGPGTRLTVT.

This rearrangement joins TRBV7-9 to TRBJ1-2; 8 positions agree with TRBD1. Germline CDR1 and CDR2: SEHNR and FQNEAQ (reference sequence). J was trimmed by 8 bases and V by 5 bases; bases with no gene match: 7. The CDR3 runs 13 residues. This CDR3 reads CASSPRTGPGYTF. The CDR3 bases are TGTGCCAGCAGCCCTCGGACAGGGCCAGGCTACACCTTC.

This clonotype was found a few times. This chain connects TRBV2 to TRBJ2-1, with 16 bases matching TRBD2. Per germline, CDR1 SNHLY and CDR2 FYNNEI. The J segment lost 9 bases and the V segment lost 8 bases, leaving 7 bases of the junction unmatched. The CDR3 has 15 residues. CDR3 protein: CASEPGTSGGAEQFF. CDR3 nucleotides: TGTGCCAGCGAACCCGGGACTAGCGGGGGGGCTGAGCAGTTCTTC.

This clonotype showed up just a few times. The V gene is TRBV7-2, the J gene TRBJ2-4; TRBD2 aligns across 8 bases. This CDR3 contains 17 residues. V gave up 7 bases and J gave up 6 bases; unmatched junction bases: 17. Germline V gene lookup returns CDR1 SGHTA and CDR2 FQGNSA. The CDR3, as DNA: TGTGCCAGCACCCCTCGTCATCGACGGGGGGGCCCAAACATTCAGTACTTC. It codes for CASTPRHRRGGPNIQYF.

This clonotype was detected a few times. V gene TRBV12-5 combines with J gene TRBJ2-1, with 8 bases fitting TRBD2. V gave up 5 bases and J gave up 7 bases; unmatched junction bases: 4. Per the germline V gene, CDR1 is LGHNT and CDR2 is FRNRAP. The CDR3 consists of 13 residues. CDR3 protein: CASGPGGFNEQFF. The CDR3 coding sequence is TGTGCTAGTGGTCCGGGAGGGTTTAATGAGCAGTTCTTC.

This clonotype was observed a handful of times. The chain carries TRBV6-5 and TRBJ2-1, with D unclear. V dropped 4 bases and J dropped 1 base, with 11 bases sitting between them. The CDR3 consists of 15 residues. Germline V CDR1 and CDR2: MNHEY, SVGAGI. For the CDR3, the DNA is TGTGCCAGCAGTTCCGCCCTGGGGTCCTACAATGAGCAGTTCTTC. The encoded protein is CASSSALGSYNEQFF.

The V gene is TRBV11-2, the J gene TRBJ1-4; D is unresolved. The V end lost 4 bases, the J end lost 9 bases, and 18 bases lay between the germline ends. The germline CDR1 and CDR2 sequences are SGHAT and FQNNGV. The CDR3 covers 15 residues. The CDR3, as DNA: TGTGCCAGCAGCTCACTGCGTGGTCCGGAAAAAAAACTGTTTTTT. It encodes CASSSLRGPEKKLFF.

This clonotype was picked up many times. The chain recombines TRBV7-2 with TRBJ1-4; D is unresolved. The germline CDR1 and CDR2 sequences are SGHTA and FQGNSA. There are 13 residues in the CDR3. V was cut by 3 bases and J by 8 bases, with 10 bases left in between. The CDR3 is CASSLGNKEKLFF. DNA of the CDR3: TGTGCCAGCAGCTTGGGAAACAAGGAAAAACTGTTTTTT.

This clonotype was seen a handful of times. The V and J genes are TRBV4-2 and TRBJ1-1; D unresolved. The CDR3 runs to 15 residues. Deletions cut 1 base from V and 3 bases from J, with 12 bases between. The germline V gene encodes CDR1 LGHNA and CDR2 YNFKEQ. CDR3 sequence: CASSQAARADTEAFF. The CDR3 nucleotides are TGTGCCAGCAGCCAAGCAGCAAGAGCTGACACTGAAGCTTTCTTT.

The V call is TRBV12-3 or TRBV12-4, the J call TRBJ2-5, with TRBD2 matching over 7 bases. The length of the CDR3 is 16 residues. Trimming cost V 1 base and J 4 bases; bases outside gene matches: 9. Written as DNA, the CDR3 is TGTGCCAGCAGTTTAGGGCTAGCGGTACAGATAGAGACCCAGTACTTC. As protein: CASSLGLAVQIETQYF.

This clonotype was counted once. The V and J genes are TRBV5-1 and TRBJ2-5; 12 positions match TRBD1. Germline assignment: CDR1 SGHRS and CDR2 YFSETQ. The length of the CDR3 is 14 residues. V shed 7 bases and J 5 bases; nucleotides not matched to a gene: 6. CDR3 DNA sequence: TGCGCCAGCGGAGGGACAGGGGGCCGGGAGACCCAGTACTTC. Protein: CASGGTGGRETQYF.